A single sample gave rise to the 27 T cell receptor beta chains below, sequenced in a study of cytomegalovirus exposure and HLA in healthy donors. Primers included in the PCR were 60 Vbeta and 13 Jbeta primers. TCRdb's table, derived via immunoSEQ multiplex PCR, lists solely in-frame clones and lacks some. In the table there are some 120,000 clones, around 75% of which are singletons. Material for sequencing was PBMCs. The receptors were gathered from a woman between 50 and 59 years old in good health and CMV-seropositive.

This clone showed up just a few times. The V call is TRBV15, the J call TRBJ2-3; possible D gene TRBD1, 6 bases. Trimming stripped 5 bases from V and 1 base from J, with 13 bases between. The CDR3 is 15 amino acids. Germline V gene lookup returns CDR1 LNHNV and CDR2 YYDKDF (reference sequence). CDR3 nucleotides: TGTGCCACCAGCGGTCGGGACACGGGCACAGATACGCAGTATTTT. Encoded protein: CATSGRDTGTDTQYF.

The CDR3 region has the DNA TGTGCCAGCAGCGTAGGAGGGCAGCTTGGAAACACCATATATTTT. It codes for CASSVGGQLGNTIYF. V and J are TRBV9 and TRBJ1-3; D gene ambiguous. Trimming removed 0 bases from V and 3 bases from J, with 10 bases in between. Germline CDR1 and CDR2: SGDLS and YYNGEE. This CDR3 comprises 15 residues.

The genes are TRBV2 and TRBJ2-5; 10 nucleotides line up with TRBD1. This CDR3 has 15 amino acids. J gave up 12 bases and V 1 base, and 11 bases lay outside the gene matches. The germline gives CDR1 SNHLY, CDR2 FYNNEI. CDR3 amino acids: CASSEVVTGGQRKYF. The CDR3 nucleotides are TGTGCCAGCAGTGAAGTTGTGACAGGGGGCCAACGCAAGTACTTC.

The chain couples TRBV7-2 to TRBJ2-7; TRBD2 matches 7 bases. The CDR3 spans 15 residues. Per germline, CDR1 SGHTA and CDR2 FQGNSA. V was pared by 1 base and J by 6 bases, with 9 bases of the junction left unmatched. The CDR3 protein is CASSLDLGGNSEQYF. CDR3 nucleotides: TGTGCCAGCAGCTTAGATCTGGGGGGGAATTCCGAGCAGTACTTC.

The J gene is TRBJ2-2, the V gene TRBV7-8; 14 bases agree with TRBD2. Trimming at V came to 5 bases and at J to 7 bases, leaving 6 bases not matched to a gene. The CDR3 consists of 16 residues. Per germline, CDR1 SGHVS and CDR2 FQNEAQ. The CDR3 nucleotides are TGTGCCAGCAGCGGTCCGGGACTAGCGGGGGTCGGGGAGCTGTTTTTT. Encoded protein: CASSGPGLAGVGELFF.

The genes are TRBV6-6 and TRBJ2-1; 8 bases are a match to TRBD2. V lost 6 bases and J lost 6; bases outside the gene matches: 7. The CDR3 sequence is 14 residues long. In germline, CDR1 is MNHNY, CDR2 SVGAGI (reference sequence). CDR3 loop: CASRPTGGANEQFF. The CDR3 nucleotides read TGTGCCAGCAGACCCACGGGGGGGGCCAATGAGCAGTTCTTC.

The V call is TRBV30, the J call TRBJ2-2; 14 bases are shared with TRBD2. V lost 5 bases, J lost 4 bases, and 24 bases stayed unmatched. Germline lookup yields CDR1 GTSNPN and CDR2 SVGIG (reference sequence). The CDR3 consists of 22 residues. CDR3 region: CAWDTGDISLKGLAGGTGELFF. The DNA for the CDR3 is TGTGCCTGGGACACAGGTGATATCTCTCTTAAAGGACTAGCGGGAGGCACCGGGGAGCTGTTTTTT.

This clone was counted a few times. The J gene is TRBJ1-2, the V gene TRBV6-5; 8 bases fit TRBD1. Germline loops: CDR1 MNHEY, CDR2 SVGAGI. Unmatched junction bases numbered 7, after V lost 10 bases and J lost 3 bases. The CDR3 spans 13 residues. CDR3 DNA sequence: TGTGCCATCGCCGTGGACAGGGACTATGGCTACACCTTC. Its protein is CAIAVDRDYGYTF.

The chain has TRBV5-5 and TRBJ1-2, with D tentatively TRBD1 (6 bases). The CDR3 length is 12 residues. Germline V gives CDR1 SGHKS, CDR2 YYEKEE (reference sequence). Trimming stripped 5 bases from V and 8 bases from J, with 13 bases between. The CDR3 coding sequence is TGTGCCAGCAGTCACAGGGATCGGGGCTACACCTTC. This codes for CASSHRDRGYTF.

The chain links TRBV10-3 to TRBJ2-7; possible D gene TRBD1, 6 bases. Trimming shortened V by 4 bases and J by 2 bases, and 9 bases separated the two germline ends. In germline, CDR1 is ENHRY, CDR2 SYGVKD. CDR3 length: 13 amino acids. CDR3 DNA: TGTGCCATCAGTGGACAGGAGACCTACGAGCAGTACTTC. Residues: CAISGQETYEQYF.

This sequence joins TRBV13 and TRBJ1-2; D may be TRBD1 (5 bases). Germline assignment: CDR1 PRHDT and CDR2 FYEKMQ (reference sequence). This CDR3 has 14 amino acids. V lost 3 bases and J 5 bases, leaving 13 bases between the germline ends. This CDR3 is CASSFQTGVYGYTF. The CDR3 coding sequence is TGTGCCAGCAGCTTTCAAACAGGTGTTTATGGCTACACCTTC.

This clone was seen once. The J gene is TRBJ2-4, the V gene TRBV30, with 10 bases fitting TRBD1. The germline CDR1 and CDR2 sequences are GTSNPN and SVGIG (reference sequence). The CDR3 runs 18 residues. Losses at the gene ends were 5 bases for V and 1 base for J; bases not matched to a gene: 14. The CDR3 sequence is CAWGRKGQGNWAKNIQYF. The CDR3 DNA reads TGTGCCTGGGGACGCAAGGGACAGGGGAATTGGGCCAAAAACATTCAGTACTTC.

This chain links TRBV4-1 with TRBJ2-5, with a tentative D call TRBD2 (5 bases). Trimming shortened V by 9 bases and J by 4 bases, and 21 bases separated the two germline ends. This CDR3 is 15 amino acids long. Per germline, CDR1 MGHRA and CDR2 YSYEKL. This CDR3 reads CARPKGSVPAETQYF. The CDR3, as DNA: TGCGCCAGGCCCAAAGGGAGTGTCCCTGCAGAGACCCAGTACTTC.

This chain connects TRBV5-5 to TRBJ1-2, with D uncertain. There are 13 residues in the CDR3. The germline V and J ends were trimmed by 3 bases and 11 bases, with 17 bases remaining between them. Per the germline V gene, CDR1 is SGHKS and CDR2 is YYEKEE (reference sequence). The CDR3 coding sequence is TGTGCCAGCAGCTCTTCCCGTCGGGGTCTTTACACCTTC. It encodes CASSSSRRGLYTF.

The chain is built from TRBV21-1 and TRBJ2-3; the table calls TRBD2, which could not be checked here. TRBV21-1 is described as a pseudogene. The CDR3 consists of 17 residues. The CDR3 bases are TGTGCCAGCAGCCAGGGACTAGCGGGAGAATGTCCAGATACGCAGTATTTT. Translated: CASSQGLAGECPDTQYF.

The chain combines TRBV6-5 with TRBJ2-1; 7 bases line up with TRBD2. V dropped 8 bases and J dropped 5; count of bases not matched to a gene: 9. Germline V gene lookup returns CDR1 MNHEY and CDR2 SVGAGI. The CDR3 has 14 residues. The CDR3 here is CASPRAGEDNEQFF. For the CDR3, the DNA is TGTGCCAGCCCCAGGGCGGGAGAGGACAATGAGCAGTTCTTC.

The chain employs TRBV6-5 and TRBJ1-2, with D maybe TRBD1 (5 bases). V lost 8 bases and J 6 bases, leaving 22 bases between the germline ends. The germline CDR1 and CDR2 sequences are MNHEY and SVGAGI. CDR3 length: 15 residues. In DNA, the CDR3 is TGTGCCAGCGGGCTGGGAGGGGCGGACATCCATGGCTACACCTTC. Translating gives CASGLGGADIHGYTF.

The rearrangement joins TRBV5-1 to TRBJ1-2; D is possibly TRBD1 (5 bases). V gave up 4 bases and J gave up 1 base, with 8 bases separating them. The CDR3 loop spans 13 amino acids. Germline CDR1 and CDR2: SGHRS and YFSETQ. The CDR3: CASSATVNYGYTF. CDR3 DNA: TGCGCCAGCAGCGCGACAGTTAACTATGGCTACACCTTC.

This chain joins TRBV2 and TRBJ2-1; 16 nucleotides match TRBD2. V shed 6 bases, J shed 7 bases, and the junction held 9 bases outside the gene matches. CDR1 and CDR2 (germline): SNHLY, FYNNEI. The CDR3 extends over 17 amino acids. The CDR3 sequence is CASRVPGLAGGKNEQFF. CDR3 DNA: TGTGCCAGCAGAGTCCCGGGACTAGCGGGAGGGAAGAATGAGCAGTTCTTC.

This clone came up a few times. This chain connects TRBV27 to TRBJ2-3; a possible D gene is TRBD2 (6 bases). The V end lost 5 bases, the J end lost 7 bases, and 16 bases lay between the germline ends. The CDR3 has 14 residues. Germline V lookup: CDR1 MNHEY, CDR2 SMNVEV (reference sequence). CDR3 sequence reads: CASSQGWGVNTQYF. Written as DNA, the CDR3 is TGTGCCAGCAGTCAAGGCTGGGGGGTTAATACGCAGTATTTT.

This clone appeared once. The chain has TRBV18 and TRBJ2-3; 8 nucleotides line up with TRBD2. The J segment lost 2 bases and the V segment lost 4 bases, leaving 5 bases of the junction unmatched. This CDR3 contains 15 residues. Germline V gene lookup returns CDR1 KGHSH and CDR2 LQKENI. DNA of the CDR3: TGTGCCAGCTCACTCAGCGGGGGACACACAGATACGCAGTATTTT. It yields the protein CASSLSGGHTDTQYF.

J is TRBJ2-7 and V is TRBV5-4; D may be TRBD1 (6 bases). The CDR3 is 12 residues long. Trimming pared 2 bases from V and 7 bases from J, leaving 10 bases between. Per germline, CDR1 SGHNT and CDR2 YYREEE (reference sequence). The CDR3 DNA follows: TGTGCCAGCAGCTTCGTAGACAGGGAGCAGTACTTC. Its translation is CASSFVDREQYF.

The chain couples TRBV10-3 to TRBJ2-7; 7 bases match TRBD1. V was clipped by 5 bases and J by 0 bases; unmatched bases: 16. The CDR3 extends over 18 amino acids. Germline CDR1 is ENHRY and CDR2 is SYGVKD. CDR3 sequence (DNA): TGTGCCATCAGTACTTCAGGGGGTTTCCCCCGTGACTCCTACGAGCAGTACTTC. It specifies CAISTSGGFPRDSYEQYF.

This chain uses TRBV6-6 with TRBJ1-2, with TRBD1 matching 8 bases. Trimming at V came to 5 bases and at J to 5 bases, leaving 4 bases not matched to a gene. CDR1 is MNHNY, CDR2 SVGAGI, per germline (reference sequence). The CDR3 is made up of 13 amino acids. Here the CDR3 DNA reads TGTGCCAGCAGTCCGGACAGGGAATATGGCTACACCTTC. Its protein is CASSPDREYGYTF.

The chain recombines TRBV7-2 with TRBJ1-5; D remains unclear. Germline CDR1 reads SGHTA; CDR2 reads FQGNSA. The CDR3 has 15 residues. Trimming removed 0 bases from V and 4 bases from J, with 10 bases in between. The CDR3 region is CASSLASQLNQPQHF. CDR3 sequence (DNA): TGTGCCAGCAGCTTAGCCTCGCAGTTAAATCAGCCCCAGCATTTT.

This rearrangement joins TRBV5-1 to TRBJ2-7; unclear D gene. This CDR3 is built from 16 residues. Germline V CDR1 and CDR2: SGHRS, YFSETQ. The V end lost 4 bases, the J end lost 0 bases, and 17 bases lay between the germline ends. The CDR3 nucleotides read TGCGCCAGCAGCGCTGTGGTGTCCTCTAGCTCCTACGAGCAGTACTTC. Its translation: CASSAVVSSSSYEQYF.

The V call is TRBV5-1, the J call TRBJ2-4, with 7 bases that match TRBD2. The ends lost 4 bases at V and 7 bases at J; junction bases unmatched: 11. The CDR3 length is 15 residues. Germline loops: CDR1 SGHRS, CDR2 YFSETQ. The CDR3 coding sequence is TGCGCCAGCAGCCCCGCTGGGGCGGGAGCGAACATTCAGTACTTC. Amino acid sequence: CASSPAGAGANIQYF.